The rows below give T cell receptor beta chains drawn from one sample of a study of T cell responses to AZD1222 COVID-19 vaccine. Libraries were prepared by immunoSEQ multiplex PCR; TCRdb keeps only in-frame clonotypes and omits some of them. Of under 35,000 clones in the sample, 88% are singletons; the top ten hold around 15%. The sequencing here drew on peripheral blood, taken 28 days after the second AZD1222 dose. The source is an adult who received the AZD1222 COVID-19 vaccine. CDR3s include the opening cysteine and the closing phenylalanine or tryptophan. The order of the fields is D gene, J gene, clone size, V gene, CDR3 protein, CDR3 DNA. D genes are given only for firm matches. Size values are once, few and many counts, or a class for expanded clones, and some rows have none.

d_gene: NA; j_gene: TRBJ1-1; abundance: NA; v_gene: TRBV28; CDR3aa: CASSRTDTNTEAFF; CDR3nt: TGTGCCAGCAGCCGTACTGACACGAACACTGAAGCTTTCTTT
d_gene: NA; j_gene: TRBJ1-1; abundance: NA; v_gene: TRBV7-8; CDR3aa: CASTFGTHNTEAFF; CDR3nt: TGTGCCAGCACCTTCGGGACCCATAACACTGAAGCTTTCTTT
d_gene: NA; j_gene: TRBJ2-1; abundance: NA; v_gene: TRBV28; CDR3aa: CASSFYDEQFF; CDR3nt: TGTGCCAGCAGTTTTTATGATGAGCAGTTCTTC
d_gene: NA; j_gene: TRBJ2-7; abundance: NA; v_gene: TRBV19; CDR3aa: CASSHGAYEQYF; CDR3nt: TGTGCCAGTAGTCACGGGGCCTACGAGCAGTACTTC
d_gene: TRBD1; j_gene: TRBJ2-2; abundance: NA; v_gene: TRBV7-2; CDR3aa: CASSLGGQGTGELFF; CDR3nt: TGTGCCAGCAGCTTAGGTGGACAGGGAACCGGGGAGCTGTTTTTT
d_gene: TRBD1; j_gene: TRBJ2-2; abundance: NA; v_gene: TRBV7-6; CDR3aa: CASSSRTGRRSGELFF; CDR3nt: TGTGCCAGCAGCTCCCGGACAGGGAGAAGGTCCGGGGAGCTGTTTTTT
d_gene: TRBD1; j_gene: TRBJ1-6; abundance: NA; v_gene: TRBV27; CDR3aa: CASSLQGANSPLHF; CDR3nt: TGTGCCAGCAGCCTACAGGGGGCCAATTCACCCCTCCACTTT
d_gene: NA; j_gene: TRBJ2-1; abundance: NA; v_gene: TRBV6-2/TRBV6-3; CDR3aa: CASSFKGVTYNEQFF; CDR3nt: TGTGCCAGCAGTTTCAAGGGGGTGACCTACAATGAGCAGTTCTTC
d_gene: NA; j_gene: TRBJ1-6; abundance: NA; v_gene: TRBV30; CDR3aa: CAFQGQSYNSPLHF; CDR3nt: TGTGCCTTTCAGGGGCAGTCCTATAATTCACCCCTCCACTTT
d_gene: NA; j_gene: TRBJ1-3; abundance: NA; v_gene: TRBV11-3; CDR3aa: CASSLGLNSGNTIYF; CDR3nt: TGTGCCAGCAGCTTGGGACTGAACTCTGGAAACACCATATATTTT
d_gene: NA; j_gene: TRBJ2-3; abundance: once; v_gene: TRBV24-1; CDR3aa: CATSDRAGWGLTDTQYF; CDR3nt: TGTGCCACCAGTGATAGGGCAGGGTGGGGGCTCACAGATACGCAGTATTTT
d_gene: NA; j_gene: TRBJ1-2; abundance: few; v_gene: TRBV4-1; CDR3aa: CASSQVVRRDGYTF; CDR3nt: TGCGCCAGCAGCCAAGTGGTAAGAAGGGATGGCTACACCTTC
d_gene: NA; j_gene: TRBJ1-3; abundance: NA; v_gene: TRBV18; CDR3aa: CASSLHTGAHSGNTIYF; CDR3nt: TGTGCCAGCTCACTCCACACAGGCGCTCACTCTGGAAACACCATATATTTT
d_gene: NA; j_gene: TRBJ1-2; abundance: NA; v_gene: TRBV5-1; CDR3aa: CASSLGTPNYGYTF; CDR3nt: TGCGCCAGCAGCTTGGGGACACCAAACTATGGCTACACCTTC
d_gene: NA; j_gene: TRBJ1-1; abundance: NA; v_gene: TRBV20-1; CDR3aa: CSAKGPTEAFF; CDR3nt: TGCAGTGCTAAGGGGCCAACTGAAGCTTTCTTT
d_gene: TRBD2; j_gene: TRBJ2-3; abundance: NA; v_gene: TRBV7-2; CDR3aa: CASSLAGWASGGASTDTQYF; CDR3nt: TGTGCCAGCAGCTTAGCCGGCTGGGCTAGCGGGGGGGCTAGCACAGATACGCAGTATTTT
d_gene: NA; j_gene: TRBJ2-1; abundance: NA; v_gene: TRBV5-4; CDR3aa: CASSLGRFSSYNEQFF; CDR3nt: TGTGCCAGCAGCTTGGGGCGTTTTAGCTCCTACAATGAGCAGTTCTTC
d_gene: TRBD2; j_gene: TRBJ2-3; abundance: NA; v_gene: TRBV7-9; CDR3aa: CASAGIAGAADTQYF; CDR3nt: TGTGCCAGCGCCGGAATAGCGGGGGCTGCAGATACGCAGTATTTT